This record concerns one TCR beta chain sequence. This record comes from a study of T cells in localized non-small cell lung cancer. TCRdb's table, derived via immunoSEQ multiplex PCR, lists solely in-frame clones and lacks some. The sample consists of almost 35,000 clones, roughly 93% of them appearing once. Trimming took 1 base from V and 2 from J, leaving 12 bases between them. The CDR3 spans 15 residues. Germline values: CDR1 GTSNPN, CDR2 SVGIG (reference sequence). The receptor comes from an older female donor with stage I lung adenocarcinoma. This chain joins TRBV30 and TRBJ2-1, with a tentative D call TRBD2 (5 bases). Sequenced here: peripheral blood, sampled before any cancer treatment. CDR3 amino acids: CAWSDGVGPYNEQFF. The CDR3 nucleotides are TGTGCCTGGAGTGACGGGGTAGGTCCCTACAATGAGCAGTTCTTC.